A selection of T cell receptor beta chains follows, all from one sample in a study of beta chain features in type 1 diabetes. Only in-frame clones appear in the TCRdb table, and some are missing; sequencing was by immunoSEQ multiplex PCR. The table shows 500,000 to 850,000 clones, with over 11% occurring only once. Material for sequencing was naive CD4+ T cells from blood. The receptors were gathered from a man younger than 30 with type 1 diabetes. CDR3s include the opening cysteine and the closing phenylalanine or tryptophan. The D gene is left open where the match is weak. Some rows have no size entry. The others give once, few or many, or a class for an expanded clone.

TGCAGCGTTGAAGATTCGGGGCGGGATGAAAAACTGTTTTTT,CSVEDSGRDEKLFF,TRBJ1-4,few,TRBV29-1,.,14
TGTGCCAGCAGTGAAGTTCCTCGGCACCCAGGATGGAGTGGTGATGAGCAGTTCTTC,CASSEVPRHPGWSGDEQFF,TRBJ2-1,.,TRBV2,.,19
TGCGCCAGCGGGGGGTCCTACAATGAGCAGTTCTTC,CASGGSYNEQFF,TRBJ2-1,few,TRBV4-3,.,12
TGTGCCAGCAGTGAATTAGGGACTAGCGGGAGGAATGAGCAGTTCTTC,CASSELGTSGRNEQFF,TRBJ2-1,once,TRBV6-1,TRBD2,16
TGCAGTGAGTTGTACCAAGAGACCCAGTACTTC,CSELYQETQYF,TRBJ2-5,few,TRBV20-1,.,11
TGTGCCAGCAGTCGAAAAAATTGGGGTGAGCAGTTCTTC,CASSRKNWGEQFF,TRBJ2-1,.,TRBV9,.,13
TGTGCCAGTAGTATCCCGGGTCGGAACCGGGAGCTGTTTTTT,CASSIPGRNRELFF,TRBJ2-2,.,TRBV19,.,14
TGCAGCGCCTACACTGGAGAGACCCAGTACTTC,CSAYTGETQYF,TRBJ2-5,few,TRBV20-1,.,11
TGTGCCAGCAACCAACGGGGGACTAATGAAAAACTGTTTTTT,CASNQRGTNEKLFF,TRBJ1-4,few,TRBV25-1,.,14
TGTGCCAGCAGCTTGCCCCAGCAGGCCGCCGGGCAGTTCTTC,CASSLPQQAAGQFF,TRBJ2-1,.,TRBV5-6,.,14
TGTGCCTGGAGTTCGGGACTAGCGGGCTTGGAGACCCAGTACTTC,CAWSSGLAGLETQYF,TRBJ2-5,.,TRBV30,TRBD2,15
TGTGCCAGCAGTGAAATTGGGCGGGGGGCCTACAATGAGCAGTTCTTC,CASSEIGRGAYNEQFF,TRBJ2-1,.,TRBV6-1,TRBD2,16
TGCGCCAGCAGTCCCAGCGATGACAGGGGGCTTGTAGGAGAGACCCAGTACTTC,CASSPSDDRGLVGETQYF,TRBJ2-5,few,TRBV23-1,TRBD1,18
TGTGCCAGCAGCCTCCGACTAGCCTCAGGAGGCAATGAGCAGTTCTTC,CASSLRLASGGNEQFF,TRBJ2-1,few,TRBV14,TRBD2,16
TGTGCCAGCAGCTTAAGACAGGGAGCTAACTATGGCTACACCTTC,CASSLRQGANYGYTF,TRBJ1-2,few,TRBV5-6,TRBD1,15
TGTGCCAGCAGCCAACCGGGACAGGGCGCTGGCTACACCTTC,CASSQPGQGAGYTF,TRBJ1-2,few,TRBV4-2,TRBD1,14
TGTGCCAGCAGTTACTCGGGTTCTCCTGTTTTGGAGCAGTACTTC,CASSYSGSPVLEQYF,TRBJ2-7,few,TRBV6-6,.,15
TGTGCCAGCAGCACTACAGGGGGGTCCGGCTATGGCTACACCTTC,CASSTTGGSGYGYTF,TRBJ1-2,.,TRBV11-1,TRBD1,15
TGCAGCGGAGGAAGGGGGCGCCCCTCCTACGAGCAGTACTTC,CSGGRGRPSYEQYF,TRBJ2-7,few,TRBV29-1,TRBD1,14
TGTGCCAGCAGTCTCTCCGGTGTTGGCACTGAAGCTTTCTTT,CASSLSGVGTEAFF,TRBJ1-1,.,TRBV6-1,.,14
TGTGCCGGGAAAGTGGACAGGTTCGATAATGAAAAACTGTTTTTT,CAGKVDRFDNEKLFF,TRBJ1-4,few,TRBV30,TRBD1,15
TGTGCCAGCATGGGCCAGGGGGCAAGGGAGCAGTACTTC,CASMGQGAREQYF,TRBJ2-7,few,TRBV2,TRBD1,13
TGTGCTAGCAGCTTAGGGACTAGCGGGAGGGCCAGCAATGAGCAGTTCTTC,CASSLGTSGRASNEQFF,TRBJ2-1,few,TRBV7-7,TRBD2,17
TGTGCCAGCAGGTCGGGACAGGGGAGGCTGTACTTC,CASRSGQGRLYF,TRBJ2-7,.,TRBV6-5,TRBD1,12
TGTGCCAGCAGCCACCCCCCGGGTGTAAAGGGCAATGAGCAGTTCTTC,CASSHPPGVKGNEQFF,TRBJ2-1,.,TRBV14,.,16
TGTGCCAGCAGCTCCTTTGGCGGGAGGGCCGCAGAGACCCAGTACTTC,CASSSFGGRAAETQYF,TRBJ2-5,.,TRBV7-6,TRBD2,16
TGTGCCAGCAGCTTAAGGCAGGGTGAAGCTTTCTTT,CASSLRQGEAFF,TRBJ1-1,few,TRBV7-2,.,12
TGTGCCAGCAGCCAACGACAGGGTTTGTGGGCTGAAGCTTTCTTT,CASSQRQGLWAEAFF,TRBJ1-1,.,TRBV14,TRBD1,15
TGTGCCAGCAGTGACAGCTCCTATAATTCACCCCTCCACTTT,CASSDSSYNSPLHF,TRBJ1-6,.,TRBV2,.,14
TGCGCCAGCAGTGACATCTACAGCAAGGATCAGCCCCAGCATTTT,CASSDIYSKDQPQHF,TRBJ1-5,.,TRBV4-1,.,15
TGTGCCAGCAGTTTGGATTGGGGCTACACCTTC,CASSLDWGYTF,TRBJ1-2,few,TRBV28,.,11